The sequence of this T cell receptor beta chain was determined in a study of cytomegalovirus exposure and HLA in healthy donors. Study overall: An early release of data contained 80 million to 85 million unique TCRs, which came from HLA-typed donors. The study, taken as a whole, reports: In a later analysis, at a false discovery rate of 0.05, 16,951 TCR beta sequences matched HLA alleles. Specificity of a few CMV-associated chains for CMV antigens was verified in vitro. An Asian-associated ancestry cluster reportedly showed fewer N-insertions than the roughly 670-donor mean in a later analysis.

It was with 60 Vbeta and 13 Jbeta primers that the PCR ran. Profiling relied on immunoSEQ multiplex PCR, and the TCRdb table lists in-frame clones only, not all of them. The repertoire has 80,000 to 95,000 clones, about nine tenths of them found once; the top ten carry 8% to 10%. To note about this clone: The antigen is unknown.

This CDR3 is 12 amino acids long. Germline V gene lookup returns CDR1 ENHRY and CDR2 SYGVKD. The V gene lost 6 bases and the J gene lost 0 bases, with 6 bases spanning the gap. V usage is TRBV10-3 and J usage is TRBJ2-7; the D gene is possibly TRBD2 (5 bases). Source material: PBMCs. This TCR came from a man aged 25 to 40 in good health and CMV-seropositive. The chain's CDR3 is CAISRDSYEQYF. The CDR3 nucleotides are TGTGCCATCAGCCGGGACTCCTACGAGCAGTACTTC.